This T cell receptor (beta chain) was profiled in a study of T-cell reconstitution after alpha-beta-depleted transplantation in children. Overall study results and limits: It was surviving recipient T cells and thymic progenitors that gave some patients high TCRbeta diversity at day 60. Expanded graft clones numbering several hundred reportedly gave rise to alpha-beta T cells about two months after transplant.

There are many counts of this clonotype. Its antigen is not known. Construction of the TCRbeta library involved unique molecular identifiers. TCRdb processed the PCR reads anew with MiXCR; each CDR3 protein has one entry. The profile shows about 340,000 distinct CDR3 sequences, about 16% of them singletons. This receptor was obtained from a male patient aged 2 to 9 who had a stem cell transplant for acute lymphoblastic leukemia, so the T cells may come from the graft donor. The source material was PBMCs, mostly from graft donor cells, sampled 360 days after TCRalphabeta/CD19-depleted stem cell transplant.

CDR3 protein: CASSTWPHTRGETQYF. As DNA, the CDR3 is TGTGCCAGCAGCACCTGGCCCCATACAAGGGGAGAGACCCAGTACTTC. J is TRBJ2-5 and V is TRBV12-3 or TRBV12-4; TRBD1 might be the D (5 bases). V lost 6 bases, J lost 4 bases, and 21 bases lay in between. The CDR3 covers 16 residues.